This T cell receptor beta chain was recorded in a study of blood T cell repertoires in COVID-19. In the study overall: From T cells, B-cell-depleted T cells, or PBMCs came the material, which was cDNA or gDNA.

Per the study methods: Amplified reference gene primers provided the basis for estimating nucleated cell counts. The data were produced by immunoSEQ multiplex PCR, yet TCRdb's version contains in-frame clones alone and is incomplete. V and J calls and clone size follow that table, whereas D and trimming were derived from the DNA. The sample has approximately 130,000 clones; around 77% are singletons. With 3 bases clipped from V and 7 bases from J, the junction kept 4 bases outside the gene matches. The CDR3 runs 15 residues. CDR1 MGHRA and CDR2 YSYEKL come from the germline V gene. The sequence derives from a human donor in a cohort sampled during active COVID-19. The sample comprised peripheral blood. The chain carries TRBV4-1 and TRBJ1-6, with TRBD1 matching 9 bases. The CDR3 DNA reads TGCGCCAGCAGCCAGGGACAGGGCCTGAATTCACCCCTCCACTTT. It translates to CASSQGQGLNSPLHF.